The subject of this entry is one T cell receptor beta chain. Its target is not known. Produced via immunoSEQ multiplex PCR; TCRdb's table is partial and in-frame only. The table lists about 140,000 clones, 70% to 90% of them singletons. This sample stems from a study of T cell responses to AZD1222 COVID-19 vaccine. Study overall: Second-dose schedules of about 4 or about 12 weeks were combined. Overall study results and limits: Of spike-specific TCRs, nearly half reportedly target regions left unmutated in variants. Of the AZD1222 recipients, only 5 to 7 were seropositive at baseline. Spike was spanned by vaccine-associated CD4 TCRs, which were dominant at 160-218 and 743-854.

Germline loops: CDR1 LNHDA, CDR2 SQIVND (reference sequence). The CDR3 spans 14 residues. Trimming at V came to 5 bases and at J to 5 bases, leaving 6 bases not matched to a gene. The sequence was obtained from an adult in good health. This specimen consisted of peripheral blood, obtained on day 0 of AZD1222 vaccination. The V gene is TRBV19, the J gene TRBJ1-2; 9 bases are a match to TRBD1. The CDR3: CASSLTDRGYGYTF. The CDR3 nucleotides are TGTGCCAGTAGTTTAACGGACAGGGGTTATGGCTACACCTTC.